This T cell receptor (beta chain) was recovered during a study of blood T cells in healthy people across ages (dated by TCRdb to about 2015). Notes on the research overall: Template switching captured roughly one uniquely barcoded TCR beta cDNA molecule per two T cells in model experiments. The study measured age-related changes in TCR beta repertoire diversity using deep sequencing normalized with unique cDNA molecular identifiers. Four age groups were formed from the donors: young (average 16 years), middle-aged (around 40), aged (roughly 56) and long-lived (around 82). To avoid experimental bias, donors of different ages were spread randomly across the sequencing lanes. For two donors (one aged 18 to 30 and one aged 80 or older), the study analyzed two additional independent replicas of 1 million unique cDNA reads from the same blood draw. Overall study results and their limits: Estimates of total diversity based on one million sequenced T cells were regarded as lower bounds and as underestimates. Observed TCR beta diversity per million T cells fell roughly linearly with age, and a significant reduction was already apparent by age around 40. The long-lived group showed more naive CD4+ T cells, fewer expanded clones and increased TCR diversity than the aged group, suggesting age selection. Since profiling was done on bulk unsorted PBMCs, naive and antigen-experienced compartments could not be conclusively compared. Observed TCR beta diversity correlated strongly with the percentage of naive T cells measured by flow cytometry. The CMV infection status of donors was not known, potentially confounding age-related changes in expanded clonotypes.

The receptor library was made with 5' RACE. Sequenced using an Illumina HiSeq 2500. A second PCR of about 7 to 12 cycles was run with a J-beta primer mix and a sample-barcoded 5' primer. A unique molecular identifier was introduced onto each TCR beta cDNA molecule by a template-switch 5' adaptor carrying 12 random nucleotides. Each sample yielded at least 3 million CDR3-containing paired-end reads. All of the RNA was converted into first-strand cDNA using the Mint cDNA synthesis kit, with a TRBC-specific oligonucleotide serving as the primer. After uracil-DNA glycosylase treatment, a first 18-cycle PCR used universal primers M1SS and BC2_uni_R on all cDNA. The paper's data handling went like this. Each sample was normalized by randomly selecting 1 million high-quality reads, each carrying a distinct molecular identifier. Reads with shared molecular identifiers were discarded instead of being binned into consensus sequences. CDR3 identification, clonotype clustering and error correction used MiTCR with a Q25 quality threshold and the strictest error-elimination algorithm. Lower-bound total TCR beta diversity was estimated with a nonparametric unseen species model using Euler transformation. TCRdb reprocessed the public reads (quality trimming at Q25 with fastp, clone calling with MiXCR) and kept in-frame beta chains. Every CDR3 protein is listed once, alongside the most common genes and DNA of its rows. The V and J calls were determined by TCRdb, not by the authors. Present in this sample are more than 650,000 distinct CDR3 sequences, around half of which were seen just once. Jointly, the top ten make up about 42% of the sample.

V was cut back by 1 base and J by 1 base, leaving a gap of 14 bases between them. Spanning cysteine to phenylalanine, the CDR3 consists of 16 amino acids. Just CDR3 DNA is preserved here, 48 bases in frame from base 1. Via the germline V gene, CDR1 is MDHEN and CDR2 SYDVKM. The donors were 40 or so Caucasian individuals from Russia, aged roughly 6 to 100 years, who were systemically healthy. Each donor gave 9 to 10 milliliters of peripheral blood, collected into EDTA-treated Vacutainer tubes. Ficoll-Paque density-gradient centrifugation was used to isolate PBMCs, with at least 7 million obtained per sample. Trizol reagent was used to extract total RNA from the PBMCs, yielding at least 6 micrograms per sample. Naive CD45RAhigh/CD27high T cell percentages were measured by flow cytometry on a PBMC aliquot from every donor. With respect to this clonotype: What this receptor recognizes is not known. The input lacks base qualities; no much larger clone sits a single base away.

The rearrangement combines TRBV28 with TRBJ2-7, and perhaps TRBD1 as D gene, on 5 matching bases. This clonotype was obtained from a man older than 75 in good health. Material for sequencing was blood. The CDR3 is CASSLLGADASYEQYF. The bases are TGTGCCAGCAGTTTATTAGGGGCAGATGCTTCCTACGAGCAGTACTTC.